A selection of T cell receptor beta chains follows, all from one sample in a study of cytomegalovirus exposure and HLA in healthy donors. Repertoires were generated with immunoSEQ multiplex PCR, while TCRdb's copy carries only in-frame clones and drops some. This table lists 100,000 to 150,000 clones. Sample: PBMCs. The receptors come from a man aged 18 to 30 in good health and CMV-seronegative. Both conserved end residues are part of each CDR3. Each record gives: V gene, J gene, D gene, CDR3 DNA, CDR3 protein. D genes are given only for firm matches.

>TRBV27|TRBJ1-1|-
TGTGCCAGCAGTTTAACAGCCATGAACACTGAAGCTTTCTTT
CASSLTAMNTEAFF
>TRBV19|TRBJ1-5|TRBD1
TGTGCCAGTACTTCCGGAGGGGGCTCGGGCAATCAGCCCCAGCATTTT
CASTSGGGSGNQPQHF
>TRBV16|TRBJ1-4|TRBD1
TGTGCCAGCACCTCAGAACTGGGACAGGGAACTGAAAAACTGTTTTTT
CASTSELGQGTEKLFF
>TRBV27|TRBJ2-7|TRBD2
TGTGCCAGCGGGGCTAGCGGGGATTACGAGCAGTACTTC
CASGASGDYEQYF
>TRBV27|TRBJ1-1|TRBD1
TGTGCCAGCAGTTATGGGACAGACGGTTCTGAAGCTTTCTTT
CASSYGTDGSEAFF
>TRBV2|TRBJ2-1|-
TGTGCCAGCAAAGGCGGGTTTATAACGGATGAGCAGTTCTTC
CASKGGFITDEQFF
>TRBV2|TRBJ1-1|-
TGTGCCAGCAACACGGGGGGGAACACTGAAGCTTTCTTT
CASNTGGNTEAFF
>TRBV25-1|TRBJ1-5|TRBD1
TGTGCCAGCAGCGCGGGACAGGGACCATATAGCAATCAGCCCCAGCATTTT
CASSAGQGPYSNQPQHF
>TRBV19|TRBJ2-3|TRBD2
TGTGCCAGCTCGGGAGGGGGAACAGATACGCAGTATTTT
CASSGGGTDTQYF
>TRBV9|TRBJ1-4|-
TGTGCCAGCAGCGTCCCGGGGGGGTGGGGTTTTACTACTAATGAAAAACTGTTTTTT
CASSVPGGWGFTTNEKLFF
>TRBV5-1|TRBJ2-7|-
TGCGCCAGCAGCTTGGATCAGGGGACAATCAACGAGCAGTACTTC
CASSLDQGTINEQYF
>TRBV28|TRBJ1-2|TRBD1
TGTGCCAGCAGTCCCCCCGGACAGGGCTTACATGGCTACACCTTC
CASSPPGQGLHGYTF
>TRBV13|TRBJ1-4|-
TGTGCCAGCAGCTTAGGCCTTGATGAAAAACTGTTTTTT
CASSLGLDEKLFF